This is a list of T cell receptor beta chains from one sample in a study of T-cell memory formation after mild COVID-19. Using its own MiXCR run on the 5' RACE reads, TCRdb lists one record per CDR3 protein. Of roughly 350,000 distinct CDR3 sequences in the sample, under 25% were seen once. Sequencing was performed on PBMCs or a T cell subset sorted from them (not recorded which). These receptors came from an adult woman who had mild COVID-19 (a few samples of this study predate the infection). Cell type and time point are not known. CDR3s leave out the opening cysteine and the closing phenylalanine or tryptophan. Clone size, where shown, is once, few, many, or a class for clones that have expanded.

clone_size v_call cdr3_aa
many TRBV5-1 ASSLDWGGNSPLH
. TRBV12-3/TRBV12-4 ASSLGRLNQPQH
. TRBV12-3/TRBV12-4 ASSFLGVDTQY
. TRBV21-1 ASSKAGGPNSPLH
. TRBV4-3 ASSRLDRAEQY
few TRBV20-1 SAHFSTSVDNEQF
few TRBV7-2 ASSLAKVGRALYYGYT
few TRBV7-3 ASSLSPHTEAF
. TRBV5-5 ASSFRGEDSPLH
few TRBV12-3/TRBV12-4 ASSPVRDKASGTRFNEQF